The sequence of this TCR beta chain was determined in a study of neurological immune-mediated disorders. This clonotype has at least ten counts. From germline, CDR1 is DFQATT and CDR2 SNEGSKA (reference sequence). The CDR3 is 12 residues long. V dropped 6 bases and J dropped 5; count of bases not matched to a gene: 6. With 10-nucleotide random UMIs, 5'RACE was used to make the cDNA. Per sequencing run, 15-18 subjects together gave over 160 million TCR-beta sequences. TCRdb itself ran the 5' RACE reads through MiXCR, one entry per CDR3 protein. The top ten hold around 1.3% of the sample, which has around 47,000 distinct CDR3 sequences, 10% to 15% seen once.

The specimen sequenced was PBMCs. J is TRBJ1-1 and V is TRBV20-1, with 7 bases lining up with TRBD1. The source of this sequence is a female donor in good health. Here the CDR3 DNA reads TGCAGTGCAACGGGACAGAAAACTGAAGCTTTCTTT. The encoded protein is CSATGQKTEAFF.